This T cell receptor (beta chain) was recovered during a study of cytomegalovirus exposure and HLA in healthy donors. This clone occurred many times. Its antigen is undetermined. 60 Vbeta and 13 Jbeta primers were used in PCR. TCRdb's table, derived via immunoSEQ multiplex PCR, lists solely in-frame clones and lacks some. The sample holds 200,000 to 250,000 clones, around 73% seen once. Germline CDR1 is MNHNS and CDR2 is SASEGT. Germline trimming cut 6 bases from V and 10 bases from J; bases unmatched to any gene: 16. This CDR3 comprises 15 residues. Whole-study findings and limits: The study labeled fewer than 200 TCR beta chains cytomegalovirus-associated. Being indistinguishable, some V segments were excluded, TRBV6-2 and TRBV6-3 among them. In a later analysis, HLA-C alleles had the fewest associated TCRs, DRB1 alleles the most.

Source material: PBMCs. The V call is TRBV6-1, the J call TRBJ2-3, with 7 bases identical to TRBD2. This TCR was sampled from a male donor in good health and CMV-seronegative. The CDR3 loop is CASRPEGVAGVPQYF. The CDR3 DNA sequence: TGTGCCAGCAGACCCGAGGGAGTAGCGGGCGTACCGCAGTATTTT.